The entry that follows covers one TCR beta chain sequence. Its antigen is unknown. The data were obtained in a study of shared clonotypes between healthy human individuals. Study-level results: As a rule, naive subsets had a larger estimated richness than memory subsets.

V dropped 6 bases and J dropped 0 bases, with 15 bases sitting between them. The CDR3 contains 16 residues. Germline loops: CDR1 MNHEY, CDR2 SMNVEV (reference sequence). Each sorted subset replicate got 200 ng genomic DNA, 25,000 to 35,000 genomes. Sequenced by immunoSEQ multiplex PCR; TCRdb stores in-frame clones only, minus some. Among over 1.4 million clones listed, roughly 96% were seen once. Sequenced input: naive CD4+ T cells sorted from blood. The subset here: CD45RA+ positively selected. The V call is TRBV27, the J call TRBJ1-5; D perhaps matches TRBD1 (5 bases). This clonotype originated in a man under 40 in good health. Written as DNA, the CDR3 is TGTGCCAGCAGCTCAGGACGGGGCCCTAGCAATCAGCCCCAGCATTTT. Protein product: CASSSGRGPSNQPQHF.